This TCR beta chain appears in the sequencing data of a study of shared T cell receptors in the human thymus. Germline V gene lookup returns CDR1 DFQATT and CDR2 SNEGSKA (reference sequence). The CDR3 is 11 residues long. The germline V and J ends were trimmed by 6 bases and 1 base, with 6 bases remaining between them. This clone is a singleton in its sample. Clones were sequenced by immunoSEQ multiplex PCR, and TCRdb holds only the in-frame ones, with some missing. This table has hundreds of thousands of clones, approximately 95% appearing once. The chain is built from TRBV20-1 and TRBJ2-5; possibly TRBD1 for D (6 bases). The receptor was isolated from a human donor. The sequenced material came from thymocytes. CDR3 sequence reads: CSADSQETQYF. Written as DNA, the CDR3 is TGCAGTGCGGACAGCCAAGAGACCCAGTACTTC.